The rows below give T cell receptor beta chains drawn from one sample of a study of blood T cell repertoires in COVID-19. The protocol was immunoSEQ multiplex PCR, while the TCRdb copy is restricted to in-frame clones and leaves out a portion. Seen here are 160,000 or so clones, around nine tenths observed once, and the top ten hold about 9.4%. Sequenced: peripheral blood. The source of these receptors is a woman in her 70s with COVID-19, enrolled during active disease. The CDR3 runs from the conserved cysteine through the conserved F or W. Fields, in order: D gene, clone size, J gene, V gene, CDR3 DNA, CDR3 protein. The D gene is left open where the match is weak. For some rows the clone size is stated as once, few or many, or as a class when expanded; others skip it.

d_call: TRBD1; clone_size: -; j_call: TRBJ2-7; v_call: TRBV2; cdr3_nt: TGTGCCAGCAGTGAAGTGACAGGGGCCTACGAGCAGTACTTC; cdr3_aa: CASSEVTGAYEQYF
d_call: -; clone_size: once; j_call: TRBJ1-1; v_call: TRBV10-1; cdr3_nt: TGCGCCAGCAGCAGTCGGGGGGGGAACACTGAAGCTTTCTTT; cdr3_aa: CASSSRGGNTEAFF
d_call: -; clone_size: -; j_call: TRBJ1-3; v_call: TRBV2; cdr3_nt: TGTGCCAGCAGTGTGGGCAGCTCTGGAAACACCATATATTTT; cdr3_aa: CASSVGSSGNTIYF
d_call: TRBD1; clone_size: -; j_call: TRBJ2-5; v_call: TRBV7-8; cdr3_nt: TGTGCCAGCAGCTTAGGCGGGACAGGGGCGACCCAGTACTTC; cdr3_aa: CASSLGGTGATQYF
d_call: TRBD1; clone_size: -; j_call: TRBJ2-7; v_call: TRBV27; cdr3_nt: TGTGCCAGCAGGGGACAGGAAGATTACGAGCAGTACTTC; cdr3_aa: CASRGQEDYEQYF
d_call: -; clone_size: -; j_call: TRBJ2-1; v_call: TRBV2; cdr3_nt: TGTGCCAGCAGCCGACAGGATGGCTCCTACAATGAGCAGTTCTTC; cdr3_aa: CASSRQDGSYNEQFF
d_call: -; clone_size: -; j_call: TRBJ1-3; v_call: TRBV7-9; cdr3_nt: TGTGCCAGCAGCGAGGGACTCTGGAGCTCTGGAAACACCATATATTTT; cdr3_aa: CASSEGLWSSGNTIYF
d_call: -; clone_size: -; j_call: TRBJ1-5; v_call: TRBV4-1; cdr3_nt: TGCGCCAGCAGCCAAGGTTCAGGGGATACTCAGCCCCAGCATTTT; cdr3_aa: CASSQGSGDTQPQHF
d_call: -; clone_size: -; j_call: TRBJ2-2; v_call: TRBV19; cdr3_nt: TGTGCCAGTAGTATTGGGCCGGCCGGGGAGCTGTTTTTT; cdr3_aa: CASSIGPAGELFF
d_call: TRBD1; clone_size: -; j_call: TRBJ2-2; v_call: TRBV5-1; cdr3_nt: TGCGCCAGCAGCCCCCCCGGGACAGGGTTTTCCGGGGAGCTGTTTTTT; cdr3_aa: CASSPPGTGFSGELFF
d_call: -; clone_size: -; j_call: TRBJ1-1; v_call: TRBV12-3/TRBV12-4; cdr3_nt: TGTGCCAGCAGAGTTGGGCAGGGTGGTGAAGCTTTCTTT; cdr3_aa: CASRVGQGGEAFF
d_call: TRBD1; clone_size: once; j_call: TRBJ1-5; v_call: TRBV19; cdr3_nt: TGTGCCAGTAGCCAGTCCGGGACAGGGGGCAATCAGCCCCAGCATTTT; cdr3_aa: CASSQSGTGGNQPQHF
d_call: TRBD2; clone_size: -; j_call: TRBJ2-1; v_call: TRBV3-1/TRBV3-2; cdr3_nt: TGTGCCAGCAGCCAAGGTCGGGCGGGGGGTAACAATGAGCAGTTCTTC; cdr3_aa: CASSQGRAGGNNEQFF
d_call: -; clone_size: -; j_call: TRBJ2-5; v_call: TRBV28; cdr3_nt: TGTGCCAGCAGTTCCCTCATTGCGCCCCGTACCCAGTACTTC; cdr3_aa: CASSSLIAPRTQYF
d_call: TRBD1; clone_size: few; j_call: TRBJ1-4; v_call: TRBV15; cdr3_nt: TGTGCCACCAGCAGAGATCGGACAGGGGGGAGGAAACTGTTTTTT; cdr3_aa: CATSRDRTGGRKLFF
d_call: -; clone_size: -; j_call: TRBJ2-3; v_call: TRBV19; cdr3_nt: TGTGCCAGTAGTATAGAACGGGAAGATACGCAGTATTTT; cdr3_aa: CASSIEREDTQYF
d_call: -; clone_size: -; j_call: TRBJ1-4; v_call: TRBV28; cdr3_nt: TGTGCCAGCACGGGGGGACCGGGCCCTAATGAAAAACTGTTTTTT; cdr3_aa: CASTGGPGPNEKLFF
d_call: -; clone_size: -; j_call: TRBJ1-4; v_call: TRBV2; cdr3_nt: TGTGCCAGCACCGTGGTGGTGTTGGGCTTGGGGGGACTGTTTTTT; cdr3_aa: CASTVVVLGLGGLFF
d_call: TRBD1; clone_size: once; j_call: TRBJ1-2; v_call: TRBV19; cdr3_nt: TGTGCCAGTAGTATAGGGACAGGGCACTATGGCTACACCTTC; cdr3_aa: CASSIGTGHYGYTF
d_call: TRBD2; clone_size: -; j_call: TRBJ2-3; v_call: TRBV10-3; cdr3_nt: TGTGCCATCAGTGAGGGACTAGCGCGCGGTACGCAGTATTTT; cdr3_aa: CAISEGLARGTQYF
d_call: TRBD2; clone_size: -; j_call: TRBJ2-2; v_call: TRBV5-1; cdr3_nt: TGCGCCAGCAGCTTGGCGGGGGGAAACACCGGGGAGCTGTTTTTT; cdr3_aa: CASSLAGGNTGELFF
d_call: TRBD1; clone_size: -; j_call: TRBJ1-3; v_call: TRBV19; cdr3_nt: TGTGCCAGTCTACGACAGGGGAGAAACACCATATATTTT; cdr3_aa: CASLRQGRNTIYF
d_call: -; clone_size: -; j_call: TRBJ1-1; v_call: TRBV18; cdr3_nt: TGTGCCAGCTCACCGGCCTTGGGGACAAGGGGCACTGAAGCTTTCTTT; cdr3_aa: CASSPALGTRGTEAFF
d_call: -; clone_size: -; j_call: TRBJ2-5; v_call: TRBV5-5; cdr3_nt: TGTGCCAGCAGCTTGCGTCGGGACCAAGAGACCCAGTACTTC; cdr3_aa: CASSLRRDQETQYF
d_call: TRBD1; clone_size: once; j_call: TRBJ1-4; v_call: TRBV18; cdr3_nt: TGTGCCAGCTCACCCCCGGGACAGGGGTTTGCAACTAATGAAAAACTGTTTTTT; cdr3_aa: CASSPPGQGFATNEKLFF